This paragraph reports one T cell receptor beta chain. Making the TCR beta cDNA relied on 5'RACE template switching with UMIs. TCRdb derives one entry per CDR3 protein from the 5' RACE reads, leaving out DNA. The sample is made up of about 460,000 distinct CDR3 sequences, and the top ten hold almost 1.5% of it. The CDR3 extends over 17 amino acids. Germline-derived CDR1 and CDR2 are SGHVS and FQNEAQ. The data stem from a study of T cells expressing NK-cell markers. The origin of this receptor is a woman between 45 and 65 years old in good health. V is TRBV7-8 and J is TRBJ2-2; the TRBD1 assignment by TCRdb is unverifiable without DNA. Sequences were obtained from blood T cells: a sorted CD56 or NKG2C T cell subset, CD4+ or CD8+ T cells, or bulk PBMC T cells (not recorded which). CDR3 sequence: CASSIRRPPPNTGELFF.